A selection of T cell receptor beta chains follows, all from one sample in a study of blood T cell repertoires in COVID-19. Assay used: immunoSEQ multiplex PCR; TCRdb lists only in-frame clones, some missing. The data hold 150,000 to 200,000 clones, with approximately 88% observed a single time. Sequencing was performed on peripheral blood. The receptors shown here come from a woman aged 25 to 39 with acute or convalescent COVID-19. The CDR3 runs from the conserved cysteine through the conserved F or W. D genes are given only for firm matches. Clone size, where shown, is once, few, many, or a class for clones that have expanded.

>TRBJ2-4|TRBV21-1|.|.
TGTGCCAGCAGCAAAGTAAGGGGTGTTGGGAACATTCAGTACTTC
CASSKVRGVGNIQYF
>TRBJ1-2|TRBV2|once|.
TGTGCCAGCAGTTCCAGGGCCTCGGGCTACACCTTC
CASSSRASGYTF
>TRBJ2-3|TRBV28|.|TRBD2
TGTGCCAGCAGTTTCCCCGGACTAGCTGTCACAGATACGCAGTATTTT
CASSFPGLAVTDTQYF
>TRBJ1-1|TRBV3-1/TRBV3-2|.|.
TGTGCCAGCAGCCAAGAAGGGGGAAACACTGAAGCTTTCTTT
CASSQEGGNTEAFF
>TRBJ2-7|TRBV4-1|.|.
TGCGCCAGCAGCCATGAAACTGACAGGACCTGCCCCTACGAGCAGTACTTC
CASSHETDRTCPYEQYF
>TRBJ2-3|TRBV11-3|.|.
TGTGCCAGCAGCCCTGTATCTAGCACAGATACGCAGTATTTT
CASSPVSSTDTQYF
>TRBJ2-2|TRBV24-1|.|.
TGTGCCACCAGTGACAGTGGCGGGGAGCTGTTTTTT
CATSDSGGELFF
>TRBJ2-2|TRBV28|.|.
TGTGCCAGCAGTCTCAGGGACACCGGGGAGCTGTTTTTT
CASSLRDTGELFF
>TRBJ1-6|TRBV27|.|TRBD1
TGTGCCAGCATGGGGACGGGGACAGGGCTGAATTCACCCCTCCACTTT
CASMGTGTGLNSPLHF
>TRBJ2-7|TRBV27|.|.
TGTGCCAGCAGTTTGAGGAGCGGCAGGGAGGACGAGCAGTACTTC
CASSLRSGREDEQYF
>TRBJ2-5|TRBV24-1|.|.
TGTGCCACCAGTGATTTTAGGGGGACCCAGTACTTC
CATSDFRGTQYF
>TRBJ2-1|TRBV11-2|.|TRBD1
TGTGCCAGCAGCTTTCGACTTCGGGACAGGGGGCTTCAGGAGCAGTTCTTC
CASSFRLRDRGLQEQFF
>TRBJ2-3|TRBV27|.|TRBD2
TGTGCCAGCAGATACTTAGCGGGGTTTATCACAGATACGCAGTATTTT
CASRYLAGFITDTQYF
>TRBJ1-1|TRBV27|.|.
TGTGCCAGCAGTTTTGGCGACGGGAGAGAAGCTTTCTTT
CASSFGDGREAFF
>TRBJ1-4|TRBV29-1|once|.
TGCAGCGTTGGTCGGGATAATGAAAAACTGTTTTTT
CSVGRDNEKLFF
>TRBJ2-7|TRBV27|.|.
TGTGCCAGCAGTTTTTCGTCGGGTTACGAGCAGTACTTC
CASSFSSGYEQYF
>TRBJ2-1|TRBV5-1|.|TRBD2
TGCGCCAGCTCGGGCGGGAGCCCAAACAATGAGCAGTTCTTC
CASSGGSPNNEQFF
>TRBJ1-5|TRBV30|.|.
TGTGCCTGGAGTGTAGTAGGGGTTTCAGATCAGCCCCAGCATTTT
CAWSVVGVSDQPQHF
>TRBJ2-2|TRBV7-2|.|.
TGTGCCAGCAGCTTAGGCAGGGGTCGTGGCCAGATCGGGGAGCTGTTTTTT
CASSLGRGRGQIGELFF
>TRBJ2-1|TRBV5-1|.|.
TGCGCCAGCAGCTTGGTATACAATGAGCAGTTCTTC
CASSLVYNEQFF
>TRBJ2-4|TRBV6-5|.|.
TGTGCCAGCCGGACACTTCTAGCCAAAAACATTCAGTACTTC
CASRTLLAKNIQYF
>TRBJ2-4|TRBV5-1|once|.
TGCGCCAGCAGCTTCGGATTACAGGATGCCAAAAACATTCAGTACTTC
CASSFGLQDAKNIQYF
>TRBJ2-5|TRBV29-1|.|.
TGCAGCCTCCGACTAGGGGATCAAGAGACCCAGTACTTC
CSLRLGDQETQYF
>TRBJ1-3|TRBV4-1|.|.
TGCGCCAGCAGGGACAGTGGAGCAGGAAACACCATATATTTT
CASRDSGAGNTIYF
>TRBJ1-2|TRBV5-1|.|.
TGCGCCAGCAGCTTGGTGGACGGGCTACAGGGTTTTGGTGGCTACACCTTC
CASSLVDGLQGFGGYTF
>TRBJ2-6|TRBV4-2|.|TRBD1
TGTGCCAGCAGCCACCGCACAGGGGAATTTTCTGGGGCCAACGTCCTGACTTTC
CASSHRTGEFSGANVLTF
>TRBJ1-1|TRBV5-4|.|.
TGTGCCAGCAGCTTGGGGACTGCGAACACTGAAGCTTTCTTT
CASSLGTANTEAFF
>TRBJ1-4|TRBV3-1/TRBV3-2|.|TRBD1
TGTGCCAGCAGCATAAGACAGGGTGAAAAACTGTTTTTT
CASSIRQGEKLFF
>TRBJ2-5|TRBV11-3|.|.
TGTGCCAGCAGCTTAGGCGGACTTAGGGAGACCCAGTACTTC
CASSLGGLRETQYF
>TRBJ2-2|TRBV10-2|.|.
TGCGCCAGCATGTCGGGGAGCGCGAACACCGGGGAGCTGTTTTTT
CASMSGSANTGELFF
>TRBJ1-1|TRBV7-9|once|.
TGTGCCAGCAGCTTAGGGCAGGGCTCTGAAGCTTTCTTT
CASSLGQGSEAFF
>TRBJ2-3|TRBV18|.|TRBD2
TGTGCCAGCTCACCCTCTAGGACTAGCCTTATAGATACGCAGTATTTT
CASSPSRTSLIDTQYF
>TRBJ2-5|TRBV12-5|.|TRBD2
TGTGCTAGTGGTCGCCTGGGAGCGGGGTTTCGAGAGACCCAGTACTTC
CASGRLGAGFRETQYF
>TRBJ2-1|TRBV5-4|.|.
TGTGCCAGCAGCTTGGGGAGGAACAATGAGCAGTTCTTC
CASSLGRNNEQFF
>TRBJ2-7|TRBV7-9|.|.
TGTGCCAGCAGCGGTGGAACACAGGGGACTTCCTACGAGCAGTACTTC
CASSGGTQGTSYEQYF
>TRBJ1-2|TRBV3-1/TRBV3-2|.|.
TGTGCCAGCAGCCAAGAGTACAGGAACTATGGCTACACCTTC
CASSQEYRNYGYTF
>TRBJ1-4|TRBV6-1|.|TRBD1
TGTGCCAGCAGTGGCCGGACAGGGGGTATGGGTGAAAAACTGTTTTTT
CASSGRTGGMGEKLFF
>TRBJ2-7|TRBV6-5|.|TRBD1
TGTGCCAGCAGTTCTCAGGGGGCGTTAGACGAGCAGTACTTC
CASSSQGALDEQYF
>TRBJ2-7|TRBV13|.|TRBD2
TGTGCCAGCAGCTTAGCTCCGGGAGGGTACGAGCAGTACTTC
CASSLAPGGYEQYF
>TRBJ1-1|TRBV29-1|.|.
TGCAGCGTTGATCAATACAGTGAAGAAGCTTTCTTT
CSVDQYSEEAFF
>TRBJ2-5|TRBV5-5|.|.
TGTGCCAGCAGCGAGCGTCATACGGAGAGGCAAGAGACCCAGTACTTC
CASSERHTERQETQYF
>TRBJ2-2|TRBV12-3/TRBV12-4|once|.
TGTGCCAGCAGTTCCACAGGGACCGGGGAGCTGTTTTTT
CASSSTGTGELFF
>TRBJ2-5|TRBV7-7|.|.
TGTGCTAGCAGCTTAGGGGGGGGCTATGAGACCCAGTACTTC
CASSLGGGYETQYF
>TRBJ2-5|TRBV4-1|.|.
TGCGCCAGCAGCCACACGACAGATCAAGAGACCCAGTACTTC
CASSHTTDQETQYF
>TRBJ1-1|TRBV7-9|.|TRBD1
TGTGCCAGCAGCTTTACAACCCAGGGACAGGCTTTCTTT
CASSFTTQGQAFF
>TRBJ2-7|TRBV14|.|.
TGTGCCAGCAGCCAAGGCCGTCAGAACTCCTACGAGCAGTACTTC
CASSQGRQNSYEQYF
>TRBJ1-1|TRBV3-1/TRBV3-2|.|.
TGTGCCAGCAGCCAAGTCTCGGGGGCTGAAGCTTTCTTT
CASSQVSGAEAFF
>TRBJ1-1|TRBV30|.|.
TGTGCCTGGAGACCAAACCCCAGGGTCACTGAAGCTTTCTTT
CAWRPNPRVTEAFF
>TRBJ2-3|TRBV2|.|.
TGTGCCAGCAGTGTCAGACTTGATACGCAGTATTTT
CASSVRLDTQYF
>TRBJ1-6|TRBV4-1|.|TRBD1
TGCGCCAGCAGCCTAACGGGACAGGTTGGTTCACCCCTCCACTTT
CASSLTGQVGSPLHF
>TRBJ2-2|TRBV12-3/TRBV12-4|few|TRBD2
TGTGCCAGCGCGGGAGAGACCGGGGAGCTGTTTTTT
CASAGETGELFF
>TRBJ1-3|TRBV5-8|once|.
TGTGCCAGCAGCTTGGAGCCTCTGTCGAGCACCATATATTTT
CASSLEPLSSTIYF
>TRBJ2-1|TRBV6-6|.|TRBD2
TGTGCCAGCAGTTACTTGGGTCGGGAGGGCCCTGAGCAGTTCTTC
CASSYLGREGPEQFF
>TRBJ1-1|TRBV11-2|.|.
TGTGCCAGCAGCTTAGATCGGTTGTTGGCTTTCTTT
CASSLDRLLAFF